Here is one T cell receptor beta chain with its context. Its matching antigen is unknown. Data came from immunoSEQ multiplex PCR; TCRdb stores just in-frame clones and leaves some out. The data hold some 690,000 clones, with less than 95% observed a single time. The sample is drawn from a study of shared clonotypes between healthy human individuals. Notes on the study in general: Researchers sampled only blood; tissue repertoires likely differ.

The V gene's germline CDR1 is LGHNA and CDR2 YNFKEQ. This CDR3 spans 15 amino acids. V was trimmed by 1 base and J by 1 base, leaving 11 bases between them. Healthy and HIV-negative, the adult donors had no recent acute infections or vaccinations. All donors were Caucasian adults living in Nashville, Tennessee. CCR7-negative CD45RA+ TemRA cells were pooled with CD45RO+ cells for CD8 memory. The J gene is TRBJ2-7, the V gene TRBV4-2; D gene uncertain. Sequencing input: memory CD8+ T cells from PBMCs. The subset denotes: CD45RO+ cells pooled with CCR7-negative TemRA cells. The sequence was collected from a young man in good health. Some clones in this sample may be carry-over from other donors' samples. Here the CDR3 reads CASSQARASSYEQYF. CDR3 sequence (DNA): TGTGCCAGCAGCCAAGCCCGGGCCAGTTCCTACGAGCAGTACTTC.